These 5 T cell receptor beta chains originate from one sample sequenced in a study of glioma-infiltrating T cells after dendritic cell vaccination. The protocol was immunoSEQ multiplex PCR, while the TCRdb copy is restricted to in-frame clones and leaves out a portion. The profile shows about 64,000 clones, 82% of them singletons. This specimen was blood, taken before dendritic cell vaccination. These receptors were obtained from a human donor with glioblastoma.

The genes are TRBV6-4 and TRBJ2-7, with a tentative D call TRBD1 (6 bases). This CDR3 comprises 13 residues. CDR1 and CDR2 from the germline V gene are MRHNA and SNTAGT. V dropped 3 bases and J dropped 6 bases, with 12 bases sitting between them. CDR3 nucleotides: TGTGCCAGCAGTGAGTCGGACAGAAGCGAGCAGTACTTC. Its translation is CASSESDRSEQYF.

The chain uses TRBV5-8 and TRBJ2-4, with a weak D call TRBD2 (6 bases). V lost 4 bases, J lost 1 base, and 21 bases lay in between. CDR3 length equals 18 residues. Germline CDR1 SGHTS, CDR2 YDEGEE. CDR3 DNA sequence: TGTGCCAGCAGCATAATGCAGACGGCGGGGTTTGCCAAAAACATTCAGTACTTC. Its protein product is CASSIMQTAGFAKNIQYF.

This chain links TRBV9 with TRBJ2-5; perhaps TRBD2 as D (6 bases). Germline CDR1 is SGDLS and CDR2 is YYNGEE. The V gene lost 0 bases and the J gene lost 5 bases, with 17 bases spanning the gap. The CDR3 extends over 16 amino acids. The CDR3 sequence: CASSVATMGGGETQYF. DNA of the CDR3: TGTGCCAGCAGCGTAGCTACAATGGGGGGTGGCGAGACCCAGTACTTC.

The chain is built from TRBV6-1 and TRBJ1-4, with unresolved D. V lost 1 base and J 8 bases, leaving 11 bases between the germline ends. This CDR3 is 14 amino acids long. Germline loops: CDR1 MNHNS, CDR2 SASEGT. The CDR3 here is CASSEEGRWEKLFF. The CDR3 nucleotides are TGTGCCAGCAGTGAAGAAGGCAGGTGGGAAAAACTGTTTTTT.

The chain recombines TRBV11-2 with TRBJ2-2; D uncertain. Trimming left V 3 bases short and J 8 bases short, with 13 bases between. The CDR3 is 14 amino acids. The V gene's germline CDR1 is SGHAT and CDR2 FQNNGV. CDR3 DNA: TGTGCCAGCAGCTTTGGTGTATTCGGGGGGGAGCTGTTTTTT. Its protein product is CASSFGVFGGELFF.